This TCR beta chain emerged from a study of T cell changes during pregnancy in multiple sclerosis. The CDR3 runs 13 residues. V was shortened by 4 bases and J by 7 bases, with 8 bases between the two germline ends. Germline V gene data show CDR1 as MGHDK and CDR2 as SYGVNS. Repertoires were generated with immunoSEQ multiplex PCR, while TCRdb's copy carries only in-frame clones and drops some. The sample has 100,000 or so clones, roughly 92% seen once. The receptor was derived from a female donor with multiple sclerosis, enrolled in a pregnancy study. The chain links TRBV25-1 to TRBJ1-6, with a tentative D call TRBD1 (6 bases). Sequences were derived from peripheral blood, sampled after pregnancy. Here the CDR3 DNA reads TGTGCCAGCAGTGTACAGGGCAATTCACCCCTCCACTTT. This encodes CASSVQGNSPLHF.